This T cell receptor beta chain was captured in a study of Graves' ophthalmopathy and Graves' hyperthyroidism. CDR3 regions of TCR beta were amplified from RNA transcripts. First-round RT-PCR used HTBI primers; second-round multiplex PCR followed. TCRdb re-called the multiplex PCR reads through MiXCR, storing one row per CDR3 protein. This sample has hundreds of thousands of distinct CDR3 sequences, with about a fifth found just once. V was trimmed by 0 bases and J by 6 bases, leaving 8 bases between them. There are 12 residues in the CDR3. Germline V gene lookup returns CDR1 DFQATT and CDR2 SNEGSKA (reference sequence). On this clonotype: The antigen is undetermined.

Stable hyperthyroidism denotes an absence of ophthalmopathy throughout 18 months of follow-up. Other autoimmune diseases, uncontrolled infections, pregnancy or lactation led to the exclusion of patients. Overall study results and limits: Blood was where most expanded thyroid clonotypes above 0.001 frequency also turned up.

The sample taken for sequencing was peripheral blood. The chain has TRBV20-1 and TRBJ1-1, with D uncertain. This sequence was found in a young woman with stable Graves' hyperthyroidism. Some clones in this sample may be carry-over from other donors' samples. The CDR3 loop reads CSARDNNPEAFF. CDR3 DNA sequence: TGCAGTGCTAGAGACAACAACCCTGAAGCTTTCTTT.